This is a list of T cell receptor beta chains from one sample in a study of CD8 T cells in ankylosing spondylitis. TCRdb independently ran MiXCR on the 5' RACE reads; one entry per CDR3 protein. Of about 160,000 distinct CDR3 sequences listed, approximately 48% are singletons. Sequencing was performed on synovial fluid, either unsorted or a sorted T cell fraction (not recorded which). These receptors all come from a male donor with ankylosing spondylitis. CDR3s include the opening cysteine and the closing phenylalanine or tryptophan. Fields, in order: CDR3 protein, CDR3 DNA, CDR3 length, J gene, V gene, D gene, clone size. D genes are given only for firm matches. Part of the rows lack a size; the others show once, few, many or a class for expanded clones.

CDR3 protein: CSARGQVGNQHPYEQYF; CDR3 DNA: TGCAGTGCCAGGGGACAGGTCGGCAACCAACACCCCTACGAGCAGTACTTC; CDR3 length: 17; J gene: TRBJ2-7; V gene: TRBV20-1; D gene: TRBD1; clone size: many
CDR3 protein: CSVVIRAQETQYF; CDR3 DNA: TGCAGCGTTGTTATTAGAGCCCAAGAGACCCAGTACTTC; CDR3 length: 13; J gene: TRBJ2-5; V gene: TRBV29-1; D gene: .; clone size: few
CDR3 protein: CASSLSLAGYNEQFF; CDR3 DNA: TGTGCCAGCAGTTTATCACTAGCGGGATACAATGAGCAGTTCTTC; CDR3 length: 15; J gene: TRBJ2-1; V gene: TRBV27; D gene: TRBD2; clone size: few
CDR3 protein: CSVGGTSKSSYEQYF; CDR3 DNA: TGCAGCGTTGGCGGGACTAGTAAGTCCTCCTACGAGCAGTACTTC; CDR3 length: 15; J gene: TRBJ2-7; V gene: TRBV29-1; D gene: TRBD2; clone size: .
CDR3 protein: CASSPSYRSPYEQYF; CDR3 DNA: TGTGCCAGCAGCCCCAGCTACCGATCCCCCTACGAGCAGTACTTC; CDR3 length: 15; J gene: TRBJ2-7; V gene: TRBV6-1; D gene: .; clone size: .
CDR3 protein: CASRGPYSNQPQHF; CDR3 DNA: TGTGCCAGCAGGGGACCCTATAGCAATCAGCCCCAGCATTTT; CDR3 length: 14; J gene: TRBJ1-5; V gene: TRBV6-1; D gene: .; clone size: .
CDR3 protein: CSASTWRGGNEQFF; CDR3 DNA: TGCAGTGCTTCCACCTGGAGGGGAGGAAATGAGCAGTTCTTC; CDR3 length: 14; J gene: TRBJ2-1; V gene: TRBV20-1; D gene: .; clone size: .
CDR3 protein: CATSRDSRQSTDTQYF; CDR3 DNA: TGTGCCACCAGCAGAGATTCCCGACAGTCCACAGATACGCAGTATTTT; CDR3 length: 16; J gene: TRBJ2-3; V gene: TRBV15; D gene: .; clone size: .
CDR3 protein: CATSRDAGQPQHF; CDR3 DNA: TGTGCCACCAGCAGAGACGCGGGTCAGCCCCAGCATTTT; CDR3 length: 13; J gene: TRBJ1-5; V gene: TRBV15; D gene: .; clone size: .
CDR3 protein: CASSRTAGGNTIYF; CDR3 DNA: TGCGCCAGCAGCCGTACAGCGGGTGGAAACACCATATATTTT; CDR3 length: 14; J gene: TRBJ1-3; V gene: TRBV5-1; D gene: .; clone size: .
CDR3 protein: CAGSPGAGGYEQFF; CDR3 DNA: TGTGCCGGCAGCCCTGGAGCGGGAGGGTATGAGCAGTTCTTC; CDR3 length: 14; J gene: TRBJ2-1; V gene: TRBV12-3/TRBV12-4; D gene: TRBD2; clone size: .
CDR3 protein: CASRRQGREKLFF; CDR3 DNA: TGTGCCAGCAGGAGACAGGGGAGGGAAAAACTGTTTTTT; CDR3 length: 13; J gene: TRBJ1-4; V gene: TRBV7-9; D gene: TRBD1; clone size: .
CDR3 protein: CASSLDYGTARRTGELFF; CDR3 DNA: TGTGCCAGCAGCTTGGATTATGGGACAGCCCGGCGCACCGGGGAGCTGTTTTTT; CDR3 length: 18; J gene: TRBJ2-2; V gene: TRBV5-6; D gene: TRBD1; clone size: .
CDR3 protein: CASKKRVGHEQYF; CDR3 DNA: TGTGCCAGCAAAAAGCGGGTTGGTCACGAGCAGTACTTC; CDR3 length: 13; J gene: TRBJ2-7; V gene: TRBV6-2/TRBV6-3; D gene: .; clone size: .
CDR3 protein: CASSISRGYEQYF; CDR3 DNA: TGTGCCAGCTCGATTTCGCGGGGCTACGAGCAGTACTTC; CDR3 length: 13; J gene: TRBJ2-7; V gene: TRBV3-1; D gene: .; clone size: .
CDR3 protein: CSVRPLSDTQYF; CDR3 DNA: TGCAGCGTCCGGCCCTTGAGTGATACGCAGTATTTT; CDR3 length: 12; J gene: TRBJ2-3; V gene: TRBV29-1; D gene: .; clone size: few
CDR3 protein: CASSVLRTNLVDEQFF; CDR3 DNA: TGTGCCAGCAGCGTCCTTAGGACAAATTTGGTTGATGAGCAGTTCTTC; CDR3 length: 16; J gene: TRBJ2-1; V gene: TRBV7-8; D gene: .; clone size: .
CDR3 protein: CASTRGDGYNEQFF; CDR3 DNA: TGTGCCAGTACCCGAGGGGACGGATACAATGAGCAGTTCTTC; CDR3 length: 14; J gene: TRBJ2-1; V gene: TRBV19; D gene: .; clone size: .
CDR3 protein: CSGRLASGNEQFF; CDR3 DNA: TGCAGCGGGCGGTTAGCGAGCGGCAATGAGCAGTTCTTC; CDR3 length: 13; J gene: TRBJ2-1; V gene: TRBV29-1; D gene: .; clone size: .
CDR3 protein: CASSLLSLQGDLNQPQHF; CDR3 DNA: TGTGCCAGCAGTTTATTATCTCTGCAGGGGGATCTCAATCAGCCCCAGCATTTT; CDR3 length: 18; J gene: TRBJ1-5; V gene: TRBV28; D gene: TRBD1; clone size: once